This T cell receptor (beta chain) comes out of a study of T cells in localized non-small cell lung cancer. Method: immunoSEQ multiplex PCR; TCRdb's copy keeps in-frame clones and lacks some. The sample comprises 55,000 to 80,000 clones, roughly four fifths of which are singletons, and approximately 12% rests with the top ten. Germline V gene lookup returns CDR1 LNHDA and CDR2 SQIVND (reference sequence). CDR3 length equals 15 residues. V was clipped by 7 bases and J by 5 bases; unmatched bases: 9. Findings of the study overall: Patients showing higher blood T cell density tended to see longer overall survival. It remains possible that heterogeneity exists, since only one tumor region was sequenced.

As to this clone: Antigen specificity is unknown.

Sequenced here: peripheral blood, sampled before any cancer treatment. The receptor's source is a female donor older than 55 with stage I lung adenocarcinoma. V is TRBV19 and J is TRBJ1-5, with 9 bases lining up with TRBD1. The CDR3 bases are TGTGCCAGTAAGTCCACGGGACAGGGTTATCAGCCCCAGCATTTT. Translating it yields CASKSTGQGYQPQHF.